This entry lists 29 T cell receptor beta chains sequenced from one sample in a study of T-cell reconstitution after alpha-beta-depleted transplantation in children. Unique molecular identifiers were built into the TCRbeta library. TCRdb called the PCR reads again in MiXCR, with one record for every CDR3 protein. The data show about 110,000 distinct CDR3 sequences, around 6.4% seen once. The source material was PBMCs, mostly from graft donor cells, sampled 360 days after TCRalphabeta/CD19-depleted stem cell transplant. These receptors all come from a male patient between 2 and 15 years old who had a stem cell transplant for acute lymphoblastic leukemia, so the T cells may come from the graft donor.

V and J are TRBV28 and TRBJ1-1; D is uncertain. CDR3 length: 11 amino acids. V lost 1 base and J lost 6, with 3 bases in between. The V gene's germline CDR1 is MDHEN and CDR2 SYDVKM. This CDR3 is CASSLSAEAFF. The DNA for the CDR3 is TGTGCCAGCAGTTTATCTGCTGAAGCTTTCTTT.

This clonotype has just a few counts. This CDR3 is CASSPRTDYGYTF. The CDR3 nucleotides are TGTGCCAGCTCACCTCGGACGGACTATGGCTACACCTTC. V and J are TRBV18 and TRBJ1-2, with D hard to call. The germline V gene has CDR1 KGHSH and CDR2 LQKENI. The CDR3 contains 13 residues. V was shortened by 3 bases and J by 3 bases, with 8 bases between the two germline ends.

There are many counts of this clonotype. This chain connects TRBV29-1 to TRBJ2-1, with a tentative D call TRBD1 (6 bases). The germline CDR1 and CDR2 sequences are SQVTM and ANQGSEA. CDR3 length equals 11 residues. V lost 7 bases and J lost 9, with 13 bases in between. For the CDR3, the DNA is TGCAGCGGCAAGGGGGTCGGTGAGCAGTTCTTC. Residues: CSGKGVGEQFF.

There are many counts of this clonotype. The rearrangement uses TRBV7-9 and TRBJ2-7; TRBD1 matches at 10 bases. Germline assignment: CDR1 SEHNR and CDR2 FQNEAQ (reference sequence). CDR3 length: 14 amino acids. Losses at the gene ends were 5 bases for V and 6 bases for J; bases not matched to a gene: 7. The CDR3, as DNA: TGTGCCAGCAGCCACCGGGACAGGGGTGTCGAGCAGTACTTC. This sequence encodes CASSHRDRGVEQYF. The variable domain in full, completed from reference TRBV7-9 and TRBJ2-7, reads DTGVSQNPRHKITKRGQNVTFRCDPISEHNRLYWYRQTLGQGPEFLTYFQNEAQLEKSRLLSDRFSAERPKGSFSTLEIQRTEQGDSAMYLCASSHRDRGVEQYFGPGTRLTVT.

This clonotype has more than one count but fewer than ten. The chain combines TRBV6-1 with TRBJ1-2; possible D gene TRBD1, 6 bases. V was pared by 6 bases and J by 4 bases, with 21 bases between. The CDR3 is made up of 16 amino acids. CDR1 is MNHNS, CDR2 SASEGT, per germline. This CDR3 is CASSAAYQQDSYGYTF. The CDR3, as DNA: TGTGCCAGCAGCGCAGCATATCAACAGGACAGCTATGGCTACACCTTC.

This clonotype was seen at least ten times. J is TRBJ1-2 and V is TRBV9; D call uncertain. The CDR3 extends over 14 amino acids. CDR1 is SGDLS, CDR2 YYNGEE, per germline. Trimming removed 4 bases at V and 3 bases at J, with 13 bases between. CDR3 loop: CASSSRGTHYGYTF. CDR3 bases: TGTGCCAGCAGCTCCCGTGGTACCCACTATGGCTACACCTTC.

This clonotype was seen a handful of times. No conserved phenylalanine or tryptophan ends this CDR3, so it is likely a read error. The rearrangement joins TRBV6-6 to TRBJ1-1, with TRBD1 as a possible D gene (5 bases). The V and J ends lost 8 bases and 4 bases respectively, with 5 bases between them. The CDR3 consists of 10 residues. In germline, CDR1 is MNHNY, CDR2 SVGAGI (reference sequence). The chain's CDR3 is CASGGTEAFL. CDR3 bases: TGTGCCAGCGGGGGCACTGAAGCTTTCCTT.

This clonotype was picked up many times. The rearrangement joins TRBV25-1 to TRBJ1-5, with 7 bases matching TRBD1. The CDR3 is 14 amino acids. With 4 bases clipped from V and 5 bases from J, the junction kept 5 bases outside the gene matches. CDR1 is MGHDK and CDR2 is SYGVNS in the germline V gene. This chain's CDR3 is CASSGRTGDQPQHF. The DNA for the CDR3 is TGTGCCAGCAGTGGCCGGACAGGAGATCAGCCCCAGCATTTT.

The chain is built from TRBV18 and TRBJ2-1, with D unclear. CDR1 is KGHSH and CDR2 is LQKENI in the germline V gene. V was cut by 3 bases and J by 2 bases, with 5 bases left in between. The CDR3 sequence is 13 residues long. The DNA for the CDR3 is TGTGCCAGCTCACCCCTGACCTACAATGAGCAGTTCTTC. This codes for CASSPLTYNEQFF.

This clonotype was counted at least ten times. V and J are TRBV27 and TRBJ2-3, with 8 nucleotides matching TRBD2. This CDR3 spans 14 amino acids. Germline values: CDR1 MNHEY, CDR2 SMNVEV (reference sequence). The V and J ends lost 6 bases and 7 bases, in that order; junction bases with no gene match: 9. CDR3 protein: CASSSGTSMNTQYF. The CDR3 DNA reads as TGTGCCAGCAGCTCCGGGACTAGTATGAATACGCAGTATTTT.

This clonotype was counted many times. The V and J genes are TRBV4-3 and TRBJ2-7; D remains ambiguous. V lost 2 bases, J lost 0 bases, and 14 bases lay in between. CDR1 LGHNA and CDR2 YSLEER come from the germline V gene. The CDR3 spans 16 residues. The CDR3 here is CASSQLVHRPSYEQYF. In nucleotides, the CDR3 is TGCGCCAGCAGCCAACTAGTTCACAGACCCTCCTACGAGCAGTACTTC.

This clonotype was counted once. A much larger clone is a single base away; this may be a read error. The V gene is TRBV20-1, the J gene TRBJ2-3; either TRBD1 or TRBD2 may fit D (5 bases each). Germline V lookup: CDR1 DFQATT, CDR2 SNEGSKA (reference sequence). V dropped 1 base and J dropped 4 bases, with 9 bases sitting between them. CDR3 length equals 13 residues. In DNA form, the CDR3 reads TGCAGTGCTAGAGGGAGAGGGGCAGATACGCAGTATTTT. Its protein product is CSARGRGADTQYF.

This clonotype came up a few times. The DNA for the CDR3 is TGTGCCAGCAGCGCCTCAGGGGGTTACGAGCAGTACTTC. It codes for CASSASGGYEQYF. The genes are TRBV5-6 and TRBJ2-7; 7 positions match TRBD1. The germline V gene has CDR1 SGHDT and CDR2 YYEEEE. The length of the CDR3 is 13 residues. The trim removed 4 bases at V and 4 bases at J, leaving 5 bases unmatched.

This clonotype has ten or more counts. The V call is TRBV4-3, the J call TRBJ2-7; 8 bases fit TRBD2. Germline CDR1 LGHNA, CDR2 YSLEER. Losses at the gene ends were 1 base for V and 0 bases for J; bases not matched to a gene: 2. The CDR3 spans 15 residues. This CDR3 reads CASSQGTSFSYEQYF. The CDR3, as DNA: TGCGCCAGCAGCCAAGGGACTAGCTTCTCCTACGAGCAGTACTTC.

This clonotype was seen repeatedly, ten times or more. This rearrangement joins TRBV28 to TRBJ1-2; a weak D match, TRBD1 (5 bases). The CDR3 loop spans 14 amino acids. Germline CDR1 is MDHEN and CDR2 is SYDVKM. Deletions cut 8 bases from V and 3 bases from J, with 16 bases between. The chain's CDR3 is CASLNRSLYYGYTF. The CDR3, as DNA: TGTGCCAGCCTAAACAGGTCTTTATACTATGGCTACACCTTC.

This clonotype appeared many times. This chain connects TRBV20-1 to TRBJ2-2; TRBD2 is a possible D gene (5 bases). Germline CDR1 and CDR2: DFQATT and SNEGSKA (reference sequence). V lost 6 bases, J lost 3 bases, and 17 bases lay in between. This CDR3 is 15 amino acids long. The CDR3 spells CSAPGSLEDTGELFF. The CDR3 DNA sequence: TGCAGTGCCCCGGGGTCTTTGGAGGACACCGGGGAGCTGTTTTTT.

This clonotype was detected ten times or more. The chain is built from TRBV4-3 and TRBJ1-5, with no clear D. The CDR3 loop spans 13 amino acids. V gave up 3 bases and J gave up 6 bases, with 9 bases separating them. Germline CDR1 LGHNA, CDR2 YSLEER. Written as DNA, the CDR3 is TGCGCCAGCAGCCAGGCCCTGAGTCAGCCCCAGCATTTT. Its protein product is CASSQALSQPQHF.

In this sample, this clonotype turned up many times. The chain uses TRBV10-3 and TRBJ1-1; D gene ambiguous. With 0 bases removed from V and 0 bases from J, the gap between germline ends came to 11 bases. Germline CDR1 and CDR2: ENHRY and SYGVKD. The CDR3 spans 16 residues. Here the CDR3 reads CAISESRGGMNTEAFF. DNA of the CDR3: TGTGCCATCAGTGAGTCGAGAGGAGGCATGAACACTGAAGCTTTCTTT.

This clonotype has at least ten counts. The chain recombines TRBV5-1 with TRBJ2-4; 15 bases line up with TRBD2. The junction had 6 bases not matched to a gene; V was cut back by 2 bases and J by 0 bases. This CDR3 comprises 19 residues. The V gene's germline CDR1 is SGHRS and CDR2 YFSETQ. The CDR3 sequence is CASSFGLAGGILAKNIQYF. The CDR3 DNA reads as TGCGCCAGCAGCTTCGGACTAGCGGGAGGGATACTAGCCAAAAACATTCAGTACTTC.

This clonotype was counted many times. The genes are TRBV10-3 and TRBJ2-1; 10 positions agree with TRBD2. This CDR3 is built from 13 residues. Germline V lookup: CDR1 ENHRY, CDR2 SYGVKD. J was trimmed by 0 bases and V by 10 bases; bases with no gene match: 0. CDR3 nucleotides: TGTGCCACTAGCGGGAGCTCCTACAATGAGCAGTTCTTC. This translates into CATSGSSYNEQFF.

This clonotype has ten or more counts. The CDR3 nucleotides are TGTGCCAGCAGGAAAGGATCACCCCTCCACTTT. It is translated as CASRKGSPLHF. The genes are TRBV2 and TRBJ1-6; D remains ambiguous. Trimming took 6 bases from V and 10 from J, leaving 7 bases between them. Germline V gene data show CDR1 as SNHLY and CDR2 as FYNNEI. The CDR3 is 11 amino acids.

This clonotype showed up many times. This chain connects TRBV4-1 to TRBJ2-5; D is unclear. CDR3 length: 13 residues. V dropped 1 base and J dropped 5 bases, with 8 bases sitting between them. Per germline, CDR1 MGHRA and CDR2 YSYEKL. The CDR3 nucleotides are TGCGCCAGCAGCCAAGTCCTATCGGAGACCCAGTACTTC. It translates to CASSQVLSETQYF.

This clonotype was recorded many times. The chain has TRBV25-1 and TRBJ2-5; D not certain. The CDR3 runs to 12 residues. V shed 0 bases and J shed 5 bases, with 4 bases lying between them. CDR1 MGHDK and CDR2 SYGVNS come from the germline V gene. The CDR3 region has the DNA TGTGCCAGCAGTGAATATAAGGAGACCCAGTACTTC. Its translation: CASSEYKETQYF.

This clonotype was found a few times. The V call is TRBV27, the J call TRBJ1-4; no definite D call. Germline assignment: CDR1 MNHEY and CDR2 SMNVEV (reference sequence). This CDR3 comprises 14 residues. Trimming stripped 6 bases from V and 7 bases from J, with 15 bases between. The chain's CDR3 is CASREVALGEKLFF. In DNA form, the CDR3 reads TGTGCCAGCAGGGAGGTGGCCCTAGGTGAAAAACTGTTTTTT.

This clonotype was seen many times. This chain links TRBV9 with TRBJ2-1; 9 bases map to TRBD1. The CDR3 is 14 amino acids. The germline V gene encodes CDR1 SGDLS and CDR2 YYNGEE. After removal of 0 bases from V and 5 bases from J, the junction contained 0 bases not matched to a gene. The CDR3 spells CASSVGDRDNEQFF. The CDR3 DNA follows: TGTGCCAGCAGCGTAGGGGACAGGGACAATGAGCAGTTCTTC.

This chain connects TRBV27 to TRBJ2-7, with 8 positions matching TRBD1. This CDR3 is built from 12 residues. Per the germline V gene, CDR1 is MNHEY and CDR2 is SMNVEV (reference sequence). Trimming took 6 bases from V and 7 from J; bases not matched to a gene: 5. Here the CDR3 reads CASSPQGEEQYF. The DNA for the CDR3 is TGTGCCAGCAGCCCACAGGGGGAGGAGCAGTACTTC.

This clonotype was recorded many times. The chain joins TRBV29-1 to TRBJ2-7; 8 bases map to TRBD2. The CDR3 contains 13 residues. Germline V CDR1 and CDR2: SQVTM, ANQGSEA. V trimming: 5 bases; J trimming: 0 bases; junction bases outside the gene matches: 3. Here the CDR3 reads CSVRGGYSYEQYF. The CDR3 region has the DNA TGCAGCGTTCGGGGGGGCTACTCCTACGAGCAGTACTTC.

The chain combines TRBV28 with TRBJ2-2; no clear D gene. V lost 7 bases and J 3 bases, leaving 9 bases between the germline ends. Germline V gene sequence: CDR1 MDHEN, CDR2 SYDVKM. This CDR3 has 13 residues. The CDR3 DNA reads as TGTGCCAGCAAAATATATCACACCGGGGAGCTGTTTTTT. Translation: CASKIYHTGELFF.

This rearrangement joins TRBV27 to TRBJ2-5; 8 bases are shared with TRBD2. This CDR3 is 15 amino acids long. V shed 5 bases, J shed 3 bases, and the junction held 8 bases outside the gene matches. Germline V gene lookup returns CDR1 MNHEY and CDR2 SMNVEV (reference sequence). The CDR3 here is CASSPQGGRKETQYF. CDR3 coding DNA: TGTGCCAGCAGTCCGCAGGGCGGGAGGAAAGAGACCCAGTACTTC.